This TCR beta chain originates from a study of T cell responses to AZD1222 COVID-19 vaccine. Findings and limits, study-wide: Reportedly, nearly half of unique spike TCRs recognized epitopes outside B.1.351/B.1.1.7 mutations.

The protocol was immunoSEQ multiplex PCR, while the TCRdb copy is restricted to in-frame clones and leaves out a portion. The table shows 100,000 or so clones, with approximately 89% occurring only once. The length of the CDR3 is 18 residues. J gave up 5 bases and V 1 base, and 13 bases lay outside the gene matches. CDR1 is KGHDR, CDR2 SFDVKD, per germline. About this clone itself: The antigen is undetermined.

The chain links TRBV24-1 to TRBJ2-5, with 9 bases fitting TRBD2. The TCR sequence derives from an adult in good health. The sample here was peripheral blood, taken on day 0 of AZD1222 vaccination. This chain's CDR3 is CATSDFRGGGAQRETQYF. For the CDR3, the DNA is TGTGCCACCAGTGATTTTCGTGGCGGGGGGGCCCAACGGGAGACCCAGTACTTC.